This T cell receptor beta chain was sequenced during a study of T cell clusters in autoimmune cytopenias. Overall study results and limits: Physiological T cell clusters of healthy donors were apparently absent in primary autoimmune cytopenia patients. Active autoimmune hepatitis patients had approximately 3-fold fewer exclusive TRB clusters than healthy donors.

In terms of frequency, this clonotype is large (0.1 to 1%). The antigen is not known. Each sample's input was roughly 230 ng genomic DNA, 38,000 or so genome equivalents. Multiplex touch-down PCR amplified TRB using TRB-A and TRB-B pools in one tube. For each CDR3 protein, TCRdb gives one entry from its re-call of the multiplex PCR reads, without DNA. The specimen's table records some 1,600 distinct CDR3 sequences. The CDR3 spans 15 residues. CDR1 and CDR2 (germline): MNHEY, SVGAGI. The same sample was also studied in work on T cell repertoires in aging, cancer and after chemotherapy. That paper adds: Repeat sampling of healthy donors over several months to years showed clear clonal overlap.

The sample consisted of peripheral blood. This chain uses TRBV6-5 with TRBJ2-3; TCRdb designates TRBD1, a call that cannot be tested without DNA. The TCR originated in a human donor in good health. The CDR3 spells CASSYRDIQADTQYF.